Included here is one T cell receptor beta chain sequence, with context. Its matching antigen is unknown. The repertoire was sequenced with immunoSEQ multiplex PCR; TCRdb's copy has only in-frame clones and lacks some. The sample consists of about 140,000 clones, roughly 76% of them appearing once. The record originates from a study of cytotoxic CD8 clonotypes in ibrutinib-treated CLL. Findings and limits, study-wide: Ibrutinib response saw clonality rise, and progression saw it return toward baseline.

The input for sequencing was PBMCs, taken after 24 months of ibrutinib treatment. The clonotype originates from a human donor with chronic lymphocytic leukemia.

The CDR3 spells CASSLTWVNEQFF. In nucleotides, the CDR3 is TGTGCCAGCAGCTTAACGTGGGTCAATGAGCAGTTCTTC. J is TRBJ2-1 and V is TRBV7-3; no clear D gene. The ends were cut back, 0 bases at V and 6 bases at J, with 6 bases in the middle. The CDR3 contains 13 residues. Germline V gene sequence: CDR1 SGHTA, CDR2 FQGTGA.